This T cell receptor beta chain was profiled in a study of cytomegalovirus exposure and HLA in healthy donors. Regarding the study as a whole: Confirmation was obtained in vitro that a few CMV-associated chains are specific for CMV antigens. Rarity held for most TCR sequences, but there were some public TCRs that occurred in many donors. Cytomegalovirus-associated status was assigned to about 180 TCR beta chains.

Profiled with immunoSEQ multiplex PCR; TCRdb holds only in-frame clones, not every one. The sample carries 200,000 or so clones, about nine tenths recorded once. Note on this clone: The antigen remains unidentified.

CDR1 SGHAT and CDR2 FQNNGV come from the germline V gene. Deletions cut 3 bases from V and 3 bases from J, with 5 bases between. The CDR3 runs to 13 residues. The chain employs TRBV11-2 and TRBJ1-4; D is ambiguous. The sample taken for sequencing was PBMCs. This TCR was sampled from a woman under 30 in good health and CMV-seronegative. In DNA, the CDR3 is TGTGCCAGCAGCTTGAACTCTAATGAAAAACTGTTTTTT. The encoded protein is CASSLNSNEKLFF.